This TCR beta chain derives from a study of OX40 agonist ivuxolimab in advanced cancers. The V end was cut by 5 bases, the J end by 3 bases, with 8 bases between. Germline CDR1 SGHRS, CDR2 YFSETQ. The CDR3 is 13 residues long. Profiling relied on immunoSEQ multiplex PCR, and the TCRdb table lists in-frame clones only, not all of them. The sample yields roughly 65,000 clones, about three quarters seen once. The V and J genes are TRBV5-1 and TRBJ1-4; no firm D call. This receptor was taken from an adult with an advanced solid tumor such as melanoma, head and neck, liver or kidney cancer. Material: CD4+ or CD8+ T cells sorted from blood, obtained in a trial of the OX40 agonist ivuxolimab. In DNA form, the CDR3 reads TGCGCCAGCAGGGGGTTGGCTAATGAAAAACTGTTTTTT. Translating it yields CASRGLANEKLFF.